Below, 15 T cell receptor beta chains from the same sample are listed, as sequenced in a study of cytomegalovirus exposure and HLA in healthy donors. Libraries were prepared by immunoSEQ multiplex PCR; TCRdb keeps only in-frame clonotypes and omits some of them. The profile shows about 240,000 clones, about 90% of them singletons. What was sequenced was PBMCs. Source of these receptors: a woman in her thirties in good health and CMV-seropositive.

This clone was seen a few times. This chain uses TRBV7-9 with TRBJ2-7; TRBD1 matches at 7 bases. V shed 3 bases and J 0 bases; nucleotides not matched to a gene: 2. Germline CDR1 reads SEHNR; CDR2 reads FQNEAQ (reference sequence). The CDR3 totals 14 residues. The CDR3 protein is CASSFRDSSYEQYF. The CDR3 DNA follows: TGTGCCAGCAGCTTCCGGGACAGCTCCTACGAGCAGTACTTC. Full variable domain (missing parts from reference TRBV7-9 and TRBJ2-7): DTGVSQNPRHKITKRGQNVTFRCDPISEHNRLYWYRQTLGQGPEFLTYFQNEAQLEKSRLLSDRFSAERPKGSFSTLEIQRTEQGDSAMYLCASSFRDSSYEQYFGPGTRLTVT.

V is TRBV4-1 and J is TRBJ2-3, with D tentatively TRBD1 (5 bases). V was pared by 1 base and J by 0 bases, with 14 bases between. This CDR3 region has 17 residues. The germline gives CDR1 MGHRA, CDR2 YSYEKL. CDR3 nucleotide sequence: TGCGCCAGCAGCCAAGTAGGTAAAGGGGCGAGCACAGATACGCAGTATTTT. It is translated as CASSQVGKGASTDTQYF.

V and J are TRBV18 and TRBJ1-1; TRBD1 matches at 8 bases. Germline values: CDR1 KGHSH, CDR2 LQKENI. The ends lost 1 base at V and 6 bases at J; junction bases unmatched: 10. The length of the CDR3 is 16 residues. CDR3 sequence reads: CASSPRGQGRSAEAFF. The CDR3 nucleotides read TGTGCCAGCTCACCACGTGGACAGGGAAGGAGCGCTGAAGCTTTCTTT. Together with reference TRBV18 and TRBJ1-1, the CDR3 gives the full variable domain: NAGVMQNPRHLVRRRGQEARLRCSPMKGHSHVYWYRQLPEEGLKFMVYLQKENIIDESGMPKERFSAEFPKEGPSILRIQQVVRGDSAAYFCASSPRGQGRSAEAFFGQGTRLTVV.

The rearrangement joins TRBV19 to TRBJ2-5, with 10 bases aligning to TRBD1. CDR1 LNHDA and CDR2 SQIVND come from the germline V gene (reference sequence). Trimming took 2 bases from V and 4 from J; bases not matched to a gene: 4. The CDR3 length is 15 residues. DNA of the CDR3: TGTGCCAGTAGTATAAAGACAGGGGGCGTAGAGACCCAGTACTTC. Amino acid sequence: CASSIKTGGVETQYF.

The rearrangement links TRBV7-9 to TRBJ2-7; tentatively, D is TRBD1 (5 bases). Per germline, CDR1 SEHNR and CDR2 FQNEAQ (reference sequence). The CDR3 has 14 amino acids. The V gene lost 8 bases and the J gene lost 4 bases, with 18 bases spanning the gap. CDR3 residues: CASQGLSDKYEQYF. DNA of the CDR3: TGTGCCAGCCAGGGCCTCTCCGACAAGTACGAGCAGTACTTC. Looking up the rest from reference TRBV7-9 and TRBJ2-7 gives the full variable domain: DTGVSQNPRHKITKRGQNVTFRCDPISEHNRLYWYRQTLGQGPEFLTYFQNEAQLEKSRLLSDRFSAERPKGSFSTLEIQRTEQGDSAMYLCASQGLSDKYEQYFGPGTRLTVT.

This chain uses TRBV5-1 with TRBJ2-7; TRBD2 aligns across 10 bases. V shed 2 bases, J shed 1 base, and the junction held 9 bases outside the gene matches. The germline CDR1 and CDR2 sequences are SGHRS and YFSETQ. The CDR3 has 17 residues. CDR3 nucleotide sequence: TGCGCCAGCAGCTTAAGCAGCGGGACTAGCGCTTCCTACGAGCAGTACTTC. Amino acids: CASSLSSGTSASYEQYF. Drawing the rest from reference TRBV5-1 and TRBJ2-7, the complete variable domain is KAGVTQTPRYLIKTRGQQVTLSCSPISGHRSVSWYQQTPGQGLQFLFEYFSETQRNKGNFPGRFSGRQFSNSRSEMNVSTLELGDSALYLCASSLSSGTSASYEQYFGPGTRLTVT.

The gene calls are TRBV5-1 and TRBJ2-5; 9 nucleotides agree with TRBD1. CDR1 is SGHRS, CDR2 YFSETQ, per germline. With V trimmed by 4 bases and J by 5 bases, 12 bases remained unmatched. The CDR3 is made up of 16 amino acids. The CDR3 coding sequence is TGCGCCAGCAGCCTGACAGGGGGAGTCATTGAGGAGACCCAGTACTTC. Its protein product is CASSLTGGVIEETQYF.

The V gene is TRBV5-1, the J gene TRBJ2-3; 7 bases align to TRBD2. Trimming removed 4 bases from V and 2 bases from J; junction bases left unmatched: 4. Germline V CDR1 and CDR2: SGHRS, YFSETQ. This CDR3 has 14 amino acids. The CDR3 is CASSPGTTTDTQYF. Here the CDR3 DNA reads TGCGCCAGCAGCCCGGGGACTACCACAGATACGCAGTATTTT.

The V gene is TRBV23-1, the J gene TRBJ2-1, with a possible D match to TRBD1 (7 bases). TRBV23-1 is an ORF, and what it does is uncertain. The CDR3 has 17 residues. V lost 0 bases, J lost 6 bases, and 18 bases lay in between. The chain's CDR3 is CASSQSEGHRGGNEQFF. Written as DNA, the CDR3 is TGCGCCAGCAGTCAATCTGAGGGGCACAGGGGAGGCAATGAGCAGTTCTTC.

This chain uses TRBV7-9 with TRBJ2-7, with D possibly matching TRBD2 (5 bases). The ends were cut back, 5 bases at V and 2 bases at J, with 16 bases in the middle. The CDR3 has 15 residues. Germline lookup yields CDR1 SEHNR and CDR2 FQNEAQ (reference sequence). CDR3 coding DNA: TGTGCCAGCAGCCCTCCTGCGGAGGTACCCTACGAGCAGTACTTC. It encodes CASSPPAEVPYEQYF.

The rearrangement links TRBV6-1 to TRBJ2-5; D is unresolved. V was shortened by 4 bases and J by 5 bases, with 11 bases between the two germline ends. The V gene's germline CDR1 is MNHNS and CDR2 SASEGT. CDR3 length equals 13 residues. DNA of the CDR3: TGTGCCAGCAGTGGAGAGGTCTGGGAGACCCAGTACTTC. Amino acids: CASSGEVWETQYF.

The CDR3 nucleotides read TGTGCCAGCAGCCAGAGACAGAACTCCTACAATGAGCAGTTCTTC. Translation gives CASSQRQNSYNEQFF. The chain joins TRBV5-4 to TRBJ2-1; tentative D call: TRBD1 (5 bases). The CDR3 is made up of 15 amino acids. V was clipped by 4 bases and J by 0 bases, with 11 bases between them. Germline assignment: CDR1 SGHNT and CDR2 YYREEE (reference sequence). The full variable domain, its missing parts supplied by reference TRBV5-4 and TRBJ2-1, is ETGVTQSPTHLIKTRGQQVTLRCSSQSGHNTVSWYQQALGQGPQFIFQYYREEENGRGNFPPRFSGLQFPNYSSELNVNALELDDSALYLCASSQRQNSYNEQFFGPGTRLTVL.

V gene TRBV6-1 combines with J gene TRBJ1-5; TRBD1 matches at 9 bases. Germline V gives CDR1 MNHNS, CDR2 SASEGT. The CDR3 contains 15 residues. Trimming took 7 bases from V and 2 from J; bases not matched to a gene: 6. CDR3 sequence reads: CASTLDRGGNQPQHF. The CDR3 coding sequence is TGTGCCAGCACTTTGGACAGGGGAGGCAATCAGCCCCAGCATTTT.

The chain carries TRBV7-9 and TRBJ2-7, with TRBD1 matching 9 bases. J was trimmed by 6 bases and V by 5 bases; bases with no gene match: 8. Germline assignment: CDR1 SEHNR and CDR2 FQNEAQ (reference sequence). The CDR3 is 14 residues long. CDR3 coding DNA: TGTGCCAGCAGCCTCCCGGGACAGGGCGGCGAGCAGTACTTC. Its translation: CASSLPGQGGEQYF.

The rearrangement links TRBV6-1 to TRBJ1-2; 8 bases line up with TRBD1. The CDR3 runs 17 residues. V was pared by 4 bases and J by 4 bases, with 14 bases of the junction left unmatched. Germline-derived CDR1 and CDR2 are MNHNS and SASEGT. This CDR3 is CASSVRQGALSSYGYTF. In DNA, the CDR3 is TGTGCCAGCAGTGTCCGGCAGGGGGCGCTGAGCAGCTATGGCTACACCTTC.